This record concerns one T cell receptor (beta chain) sequence. The CDR3 is made up of 13 amino acids. CDR1 is DFQATT, CDR2 SNEGSKA, per germline (reference sequence). The V gene lost 5 bases and the J gene lost 4 bases, with 14 bases spanning the gap. PCR was performed a second time for about 7 to 11 cycles using a sample-barcoded 5' primer and a J-beta primer mix. TCRdb called the 5' RACE reads again in MiXCR, with one record for every CDR3 protein. The sample consists of about 1 million distinct CDR3 sequences, more than 40% of them appearing once. This entry belongs to a study of blood T cells in healthy people across ages.

The source of this sequence is a woman in her fifties or sixties in good health. The sequenced material came from blood. The chain couples TRBV20-1 to TRBJ2-5, with D possibly being TRBD1 (5 bases). The CDR3 is CSAVADTGETQYF. CDR3 nucleotides: TGCAGTGCTGTCGCGGACACCGGAGAGACCCAGTACTTC.